A selection of T cell receptor beta chains follows, all from one sample in a study of T-cell reconstitution after alpha-beta-depleted transplantation in children. TCRdb redid the calling of the PCR reads with MiXCR, one entry per CDR3 protein. The sample holds about 580,000 distinct CDR3 sequences, 23% seen once. This specimen was PBMCs, mostly from graft donor cells, taken 360 days after TCRalphabeta/CD19-depleted stem cell transplant. These receptor sequences come from a boy in the first two years of life who had a stem cell transplant for acute myeloid leukemia, so the T cells may come from the graft donor. The CDR3 runs from the conserved cysteine through the conserved F or W. Fields, in order: V gene, D gene, clone size, J gene, CDR3 protein, CDR3 DNA. The D gene is left open where the match is weak. Clone size, where shown, is once, few, many, or a class for clones that have expanded.

TRBV28,.,.,TRBJ1-1,CASSPARTDTEAFF,TGTGCCAGCAGTCCCGCCCGGACGGACACTGAAGCTTTCTTT
TRBV6-1,.,.,TRBJ1-2,CASSPRTLPLYGYTF,TGTGCCAGCAGTCCGCGTACTCTTCCGCTCTATGGCTACACCTTC
TRBV7-9,.,few,TRBJ2-1,CASPWQEQFF,TGTGCCAGTCCCTGGCAGGAGCAGTTCTTC
TRBV6-1,.,few,TRBJ1-3,CASSSRAGGNTIYF,TGTGCCAGCAGCTCCAGGGCTGGAGGAAACACCATATATTTT
TRBV6-2/TRBV6-3,TRBD2,many,TRBJ2-5,CASGRLAGQETQYF,TGTGCCAGCGGGAGACTAGCGGGGCAAGAGACCCAGTACTTC
TRBV6-5,.,few,TRBJ1-2,CASSYMERGQGYTF,TGTGCCAGCAGTTATATGGAGAGAGGTCAAGGCTACACCTTC
TRBV20-1,TRBD2,few,TRBJ2-3,CSARDLRELADTQYF,TGCAGTGCTAGAGACTTGCGGGAGCTTGCAGATACGCAGTATTTT
TRBV5-1,.,many,TRBJ2-7,CASSLAGGFSSYEQYF,TGCGCCAGCAGCTTGGCCGGCGGTTTTAGCTCCTACGAGCAGTACTTC
TRBV6-2/TRBV6-3,.,.,TRBJ2-3,CASNPTLSTDTQYF,TGTGCCAGCAATCCGACCCTGAGCACAGATACGCAGTATTTT
TRBV29-1,.,few,TRBJ2-3,CSVESGGGASDTQYF,TGCAGCGTTGAGTCGGGCGGCGGGGCCTCAGATACGCAGTATTTT
TRBV2,.,many,TRBJ1-4,CASSEMTANEKLFF,TGTGCCAGCAGTGAAATGACAGCTAATGAAAAACTGTTTTTT
TRBV12-3/TRBV12-4,.,many,TRBJ2-4,CASSLETVENIQYF,TGTGCCAGCAGTTTAGAGACAGTCGAAAACATTCAGTACTTC
TRBV2,.,.,TRBJ1-2,CASSEFLVF,TGTGCCAGCAGTGAATTTCTGGTGTTC
TRBV20-1,TRBD1,.,TRBJ1-1,CSAQRTGAPRTEAFF,TGCAGTGCTCAGAGGACAGGGGCCCCGAGGACTGAAGCTTTCTTT
TRBV12-3/TRBV12-4,.,many,TRBJ2-7,CASSARTGALYEQYF,TGTGCCAGCAGTGCCCGGACGGGGGCCCTCTACGAGCAGTACTTC
TRBV7-3,TRBD1,once,TRBJ1-1,CASSSTGQGTATEAFF,TGTGCCAGCAGCTCTACGGGACAGGGGACGGCCACTGAAGCTTTCTTT
TRBV7-7,.,few,TRBJ2-2,CASSLLGGGELFF,TGTGCCAGCAGCCTCCTCGGGGGCGGGGAGCTGTTTTTT
TRBV20-1,.,many,TRBJ2-7,CSAEGELTYEQYF,TGCAGTGCTGAGGGGGAACTTACCTACGAGCAGTACTTC
TRBV4-2,TRBD2,.,TRBJ2-1,CASSQVGGGAPIHEQFF,TGTGCCAGCAGCCAAGTGGGCGGGGGGGCTCCAATCCATGAGCAGTTCTTC
TRBV24-1,.,many,TRBJ2-3,CATSSTGRTDTQYF,TGTGCCACCAGTTCTACAGGTAGGACAGATACGCAGTATTTT
TRBV6-2/TRBV6-3,.,many,TRBJ2-1,CASSGRDRRSYNEQFF,TGTGCCAGCAGTGGGAGGGACAGACGCTCCTACAATGAGCAGTTCTTC
TRBV10-3,.,few,TRBJ2-1,CAIRGPYNEQFF,TGTGCCATCAGGGGGCCCTACAATGAGCAGTTCTTC
TRBV20-1,TRBD2,.,TRBJ2-3,CSAIAGGRDTQYF,TGCAGTGCTATAGCGGGGGGGCGAGATACGCAGTATTTT
TRBV6-5,.,.,TRBJ2-3,CASSYPAERSTDTQYF,TGTGCCAGCAGTTACCCTGCTGAGCGGAGCACAGATACGCAGTATTTT
TRBV11-2,.,once,TRBJ2-3,CASSQGRWGSSTDTQYF,TGTGCCAGCAGCCAGGGCCGTTGGGGGTCTAGCACAGATACGCAGTATTTT
TRBV27,.,.,TRBJ2-1,CASSFLARPAQSSYNEQFF,TGTGCCAGCAGTTTTTTGGCGCGGCCCGCACAGAGCTCCTACAATGAGCAGTTCTTC
TRBV20-1,.,.,TRBJ1-4,CSARDTSTNEKLFF,TGCAGTGCTAGGGACACCTCAACTAATGAAAAACTGTTTTTT
TRBV29-1,.,few,TRBJ2-5,CSVEEVIVEETQYF,TGCAGCGTTGAAGAGGTGATAGTAGAAGAGACCCAGTACTTC
TRBV6-1,.,.,TRBJ2-7,CASRAGWTDTYEQYF,TGTGCCAGCAGGGCTGGTTGGACGGATACCTACGAGCAGTACTTC
TRBV15,.,.,TRBJ2-5,CATSRGASSLKETQYF,TGTGCCACCAGCAGAGGGGCTAGTAGTCTTAAAGAGACCCAGTACTTC
TRBV10-3,.,.,TRBJ1-5,CAISGGGGNQPQHF,TGTGCCATCAGTGGAGGGGGAGGGAATCAGCCCCAGCATTTT
TRBV20-1,TRBD1,many,TRBJ2-7,CSARTGQGEREQYF,TGCAGTGCTAGAACGGGACAGGGGGAAAGGGAGCAGTACTTC
TRBV11-2,.,.,TRBJ2-2,CASSLDPPGTLTGELFF,TGTGCCAGCAGCTTAGATCCCCCAGGGACCCTCACCGGGGAGCTGTTTTTT
TRBV7-3,.,many,TRBJ2-7,CASTTGAREQYF,TGTGCCAGCACCACGGGGGCCCGCGAGCAGTACTTC
TRBV9,TRBD2,.,TRBJ2-7,CASTTGTSGYEQYF,TGTGCCAGCACCACCGGGACTAGCGGGTACGAGCAGTACTTC
TRBV20-1,.,few,TRBJ1-5,CSASYGTPSQPQHF,TGCAGTGCTTCTTACGGGACTCCCAGTCAGCCCCAGCATTTT
TRBV28,TRBD1,once,TRBJ1-1,CASTPGQGFGAFF,TGTGCCAGCACCCCGGGACAGGGATTCGGAGCTTTCTTT
TRBV6-2/TRBV6-3,TRBD2,.,TRBJ2-3,CASSLTPSGGFTDTQYF,TGTGCCAGCAGTCTCACTCCTAGCGGGGGCTTCACAGATACGCAGTATTTT
TRBV7-3,.,.,TRBJ2-2,CASSPGAGSNTGELFF,TGTGCCAGCAGCCCAGGGGCGGGGTCGAACACCGGGGAGCTGTTTTTT
TRBV11-3,TRBD1,few,TRBJ1-1,CASSPRTGDLTEAFF,TGTGCCAGCAGCCCCCGGACAGGGGATCTCACTGAAGCTTTCTTT
TRBV6-1,.,.,TRBJ1-6,CASSKGYDNSPLHF,TGTGCCAGCAGCAAAGGGTACGATAATTCACCCCTCCACTTT
TRBV20-1,TRBD1,many,TRBJ2-7,CSATWDSYEQYF,TGCAGTGCTACCTGGGACAGCTACGAGCAGTACTTC
TRBV6-5,.,.,TRBJ1-5,CASRSDQPQHF,TGTGCCAGCAGGAGCGATCAGCCCCAGCATTTT
TRBV6-1,TRBD1,few,TRBJ2-4,CARGPTGTENIQYF,TGTGCCAGGGGGCCGACCGGGACAGAAAACATTCAGTACTTC
TRBV29-1,TRBD2,many,TRBJ2-7,CSGRLAGGHEQYF,TGCAGCGGTAGACTAGCGGGGGGGCACGAGCAGTACTTC
TRBV25-1,TRBD1,many,TRBJ1-2,CASSPRTGSYGYTF,TGTGCCAGCAGTCCTCGGACAGGGAGTTATGGCTACACCTTC
TRBV4-1,TRBD1,many,TRBJ1-5,CASSQDSSGGQPQHF,TGCGCCAGCAGCCAAGATTCTTCAGGGGGTCAGCCCCAGCATTTT
TRBV20-1,.,.,TRBJ2-2,CSARDYTGRNTGELFF,TGCAGTGCTAGAGATTATACGGGGAGGAACACCGGGGAGCTGTTTTTT
TRBV12-3/TRBV12-4,.,.,TRBJ2-1,CASSLFMGSQTYNEQFF,TGTGCCAGCAGTTTATTTATGGGTAGCCAGACATACAATGAGCAGTTCTTC
TRBV2,.,many,TRBJ2-1,CASIKNNEQFF,TGTGCCAGCATAAAGAACAATGAGCAGTTCTTC
TRBV11-2,TRBD2,many,TRBJ2-5,CASSSGFGTSGNKETQYF,TGTGCCAGCAGCTCCGGGTTCGGGACTAGCGGAAATAAAGAGACCCAGTACTTC
TRBV7-2,TRBD2,.,TRBJ2-1,CASSPSGMRWGNEQFF,TGTGCCAGCAGCCCAAGCGGGATGCGGTGGGGAAATGAGCAGTTCTTC
TRBV7-3,TRBD1,many,TRBJ2-2,CASSLTGSPGTGELFF,TGTGCCAGCAGCCTGACAGGGTCCCCGGGGACCGGGGAGCTGTTTTTT